This TCR beta chain was retrieved from a study of cytotoxic CD8 clonotypes in ibrutinib-treated CLL (dated by TCRdb to about 2021). About the full investigation: The cohort was composed of approximately 11 relapsed/refractory and roughly 15 treatment-naive patients; IGHV unmutated status was identified in some 17 patients. Partial responses were observed in about 25 patients and complete responses in 2; after a median follow-up of around 64 months, remission was maintained in 14 patients and progression was observed in approximately 12. Response samples were taken after a median of approximately eleven months on treatment, ranging from about 6 to 40 months. An average of roughly 270,000 productive templates and around 100,000 productive rearrangements was obtained per sample. Of the 86 participants in the trial, approximately 26 had longitudinal samples available. Cryopreserved peripheral blood mononuclear cells were obtained before treatment, at response, and at either sustained remission or disease progression. Every remission and progressive disease sample was obtained while ibrutinib was still being received by the patients.

Note on this clone: Its antigen is not yet known. The record has no base qualities; no much larger clone is one base away.

Broad study findings and their caveats: Public clonotypes were found to be uncommon and were observed to contract or remain stable during treatment; the increase in clonality was shown to reflect expansion of private clonotypes at ibrutinib response. Clonality rose at ibrutinib response, remained stable during sustained remission, and dropped back toward baseline at progression. Lymph node repertoires were not examined, and the timing of sampling was not matched between patients in sustained remission and those whose disease progressed. Baseline clonality exceeded that of age-matched healthy donors and correlated strongly with circulating CD8+ T-cell counts.

Reading the label with the study, this specimen's time point is: approximately 11 months on ibrutinib. For TCR beta library preparation, roughly 2 micrograms of genomic DNA were extracted from the cryopreserved PBMCs. High-throughput TCR beta sequencing was performed on longitudinal blood samples from CLL patients receiving ibrutinib monotherapy. Patients were enrolled in a phase 2 open-label single-center ibrutinib monotherapy trial. The goal of deep resolution MiSeq sequencing was a depth between 1 in 1 million and 1 in 200,000 T cells, and coverage averaged 10x per clonotype. The immunoSEQ hsTCRB Kit was used to generate the TCR beta libraries. The source study handled its data this way. Data were analyzed with ImmunoSEQ Data Assistant and ImmunoSEQ Analyzer, with V, D and J genes assigned per IMGT definitions. Clonality, which ranges from 0 to 1, was calculated by subtracting the normalized Shannon entropy of productive rearrangement frequencies from one. Public clonotype analysis was restricted to overrepresented clonotypes comprising at least 0.05% of each patient's repertoire. Roughly 12 age-matched healthy donor repertoires from immuneACCESS were used as controls for clonality. Held by TCRdb, this immuneACCESS table contains in-frame sequences only and omits some clones. Under half of the omission traces to an unresolved V gene where checked; the cause of the rest is unknown. V, J and clone size are those of that table, while D and trimming were read from the DNA. Within this sample are more than 200,000 clones, with roughly three quarters of them counted one time only. The ten most abundant clones make up approximately 10% of the sample.

CDR1 and CDR2 were assigned from the germline V gene as SQVTM and ANQGSEA. The CDR3 holds 15 amino acids from the cysteine to the phenylalanine. Of the read, only the CDR3 DNA is kept; its 45 bases are in frame from base 1. Trimmed from V: 3 bases; trimmed from J: 2 bases; junction bases lacking a gene match: 8. The rearranged segments are TRBV29-1 and TRBJ2-7, and TRBD2 matches 9 of the central bases. Sequencing used PBMCs, obtained after 12 months of ibrutinib treatment. The receptor was isolated from a human donor with chronic lymphocytic leukemia. The CDR3 has the sequence CSVEEWGLAAYEQYF. The DNA sequence is TGCAGCGTTGAGGAGTGGGGACTAGCAGCCTACGAGCAGTACTTC.